This T cell receptor (beta chain) was obtained from a study of T cell changes during pregnancy in multiple sclerosis. Method: immunoSEQ multiplex PCR; TCRdb's copy keeps in-frame clones and lacks some. This sample yields approximately 80,000 clones, of which 91% are seen a single time; roughly 3.5% belongs to the top ten. Trimming removed 0 bases from V and 3 bases from J; junction bases left unmatched: 2. Germline assignment: CDR1 MNHNY and CDR2 SVGAGI (reference sequence). This CDR3 comprises 16 residues. This specimen consisted of PBMCs, obtained in the first trimester of pregnancy. V gene TRBV6-6 combines with J gene TRBJ1-5; TRBD1 aligns across 10 bases. The sequence was obtained from a female donor in good health, serving as a control in a pregnancy study. Some clones in this sample may be carry-over from other donors' samples. The CDR3: CASSYSTGGINQPQHF. The CDR3 DNA reads as TGTGCCAGCAGTTACTCGACAGGGGGCATCAATCAGCCCCAGCATTTT.